A single sample gave rise to the 5 T cell receptor beta chains below, sequenced in a study of CD8 T cells in ankylosing spondylitis. MiXCR, applied by TCRdb to the 5' RACE reads, yields one record per CDR3 protein. Of hundreds of thousands of distinct CDR3 sequences listed, 20% were seen once; the top ten hold about an eighth. The sample was blood, either unsorted or a sorted T cell fraction (not recorded which). These receptors were taken from a male donor with ankylosing spondylitis or in good health (not recorded which).

This clonotype was found a few times. The chain uses TRBV20-1 and TRBJ2-1, with TRBD2 as a possible D gene (5 bases). V shed 0 bases and J shed 7 bases, with 19 bases lying between them. Germline lookup yields CDR1 DFQATT and CDR2 SNEGSKA (reference sequence). CDR3 size: 16 residues. The CDR3 reads CSARDLRAGVWNEQFF. The CDR3 bases are TGCAGTGCTAGAGATTTGCGGGCAGGTGTTTGGAATGAGCAGTTCTTC.

This clonotype appeared a few times. The rearrangement joins TRBV5-6 to TRBJ2-3; possibly TRBD1 or TRBD2 for D (6 bases each). CDR1 SGHDT and CDR2 YYEEEE come from the germline V gene. V was cut by 5 bases and J by 6 bases, with 16 bases left in between. CDR3 length: 14 amino acids. Here the CDR3 DNA reads TGTGCCAGCAGTTACGGGACCGGGGGCGATACGCAGTATTTT. Amino acid sequence: CASSYGTGGDTQYF. The complete variable domain, with remaining parts taken from reference TRBV5-6 and TRBJ2-3, reads DAGVTQSPTHLIKTRGQQVTLRCSPKSGHDTVSWYQQALGQGPQFIFQYYEEEERQRGNFPDRFSGHQFPNYSSELNVNALLLGDSALYLCASSYGTGGDTQYFGPGTRLTVL.

In its sample, this clonotype was seen a few times. This chain joins TRBV20-1 and TRBJ2-1; D perhaps matches TRBD2 (5 bases). Trimming pared 5 bases from V and 9 bases from J, leaving 14 bases between. This CDR3 has 12 residues. Germline CDR1 DFQATT, CDR2 SNEGSKA (reference sequence). CDR3 DNA sequence: TGCAGTGCTCGAACTAGGTATCTTGAGCAGTTCTTC. It encodes CSARTRYLEQFF.

This clonotype has ten or more counts. V is TRBV20-1 and J is TRBJ2-7; 9 bases agree with TRBD1. The junction had 2 bases not matched to a gene; V was cut back by 3 bases and J by 2 bases. This CDR3 has 13 amino acids. Germline V lookup: CDR1 DFQATT, CDR2 SNEGSKA (reference sequence). CDR3 in DNA: TGCAGTGCTAGGCGGACAGGGGCCTACGAGCAGTACTTC. Its translation is CSARRTGAYEQYF.

The chain employs TRBV6-2 or TRBV6-3 and TRBJ2-7, with 10 bases that match TRBD2. The junction had 11 bases not matched to a gene; V was cut back by 7 bases and J by 2 bases. Germline values: CDR1 MNHEY, CDR2 SVGEGT. This CDR3 contains 16 residues. CDR3 coding DNA: TGTGCCAGCACCCCAGCGGGGGGGAACTTTCCCTACGAGCAGTACTTC. Protein product: CASTPAGGNFPYEQYF.